This passage covers 8 T cell receptor beta chains from one sample sequenced in a study of control samples from healthy donors and cancer patients. Method: immunoSEQ multiplex PCR; TCRdb's copy keeps in-frame clones and lacks some. The sample consists of around 81,000 clones, over 90% of them appearing once. Sequencing was carried out using blood. The receptor source for this set is a woman aged 25 to 39 in good health.

The chain has TRBV7-9 and TRBJ1-1, with D tentatively TRBD1 (6 bases). This CDR3 contains 14 residues. V was cut by 4 bases and J by 10 bases, with 19 bases left in between. Germline V gene sequence: CDR1 SEHNR, CDR2 FQNEAQ (reference sequence). This CDR3 reads CASSSRETGSVAFF. In nucleotides, the CDR3 is TGTGCCAGCAGCTCCCGCGAGACAGGTTCGGTAGCTTTCTTT.

This clone was detected once. The chain joins TRBV2 to TRBJ1-4, with a tentative D call TRBD1 (5 bases). The CDR3 is made up of 16 amino acids. Germline CDR1 SNHLY, CDR2 FYNNEI. Trimming stripped 5 bases from V and 2 bases from J, with 15 bases between. The CDR3 sequence: CASSSAGRDTNEKLFF. The CDR3 bases are TGTGCCAGCAGTAGCGCCGGGAGGGACACTAATGAAAAACTGTTTTTT.

This sequence joins TRBV2 and TRBJ1-2; TRBD1 matches 7 bases. CDR3 length: 12 amino acids. The V gene's germline CDR1 is SNHLY and CDR2 FYNNEI. The V segment lost 7 bases and the J segment 8 bases; nucleotides outside the gene matches: 7. CDR3 sequence reads: CASMQTGEGYTF. For the CDR3, the DNA is TGTGCCAGCATGCAAACAGGGGAAGGCTACACCTTC.

The V call is TRBV2, the J call TRBJ1-2; 12 positions match TRBD1. The junction had 9 bases not matched to a gene; V was cut back by 5 bases and J by 8 bases. The length of the CDR3 is 15 residues. Germline-derived CDR1 and CDR2 are SNHLY and FYNNEI. This chain's CDR3 is CASSPRDRGREGYTF. CDR3 DNA: TGTGCCAGCAGTCCCCGGGACAGGGGGCGCGAAGGCTACACCTTC.

The gene calls are TRBV7-2 and TRBJ1-6; D is unresolved. Germline-derived CDR1 and CDR2 are SGHTA and FQGNSA. The CDR3 consists of 11 residues. V dropped 3 bases and J dropped 13 bases, with 7 bases sitting between them. The CDR3 DNA sequence: TGTGCCAGCAGCTTTATGGGGCCCCTCCACTTT. Translated, it gives CASSFMGPLHF.

V and J are TRBV21-1 and TRBJ2-7; TRBD2 is taken as the D call from the table, unchecked against the DNA. TRBV21-1 is a listed pseudogene. This CDR3 comprises 17 residues. The CDR3 loop is CASSKGPGWTSGYEQYF. The CDR3 bases are TGTGCCAGCAGCAAAGGACCCGGTTGGACTAGCGGCTACGAGCAGTACTTC.

The CDR3 sequence is CASSVTSSGNYNEQFF. In DNA form, the CDR3 reads TGTGCCAGCAGCGTCACGTCTAGCGGGAACTACAATGAGCAGTTCTTC. V usage is TRBV9 and J usage is TRBJ2-1; the match to TRBD2 covers 9 bases. The germline gives CDR1 SGDLS, CDR2 YYNGEE. Trimming cost V 2 bases and J 3 bases; bases outside gene matches: 6. The CDR3 is made up of 16 amino acids.

The J gene is TRBJ2-1, the V gene TRBV27; 8 nucleotides agree with TRBD1. With 5 bases clipped from V and 4 bases from J, the junction kept 16 bases outside the gene matches. The CDR3 consists of 18 residues. The germline gives CDR1 MNHEY, CDR2 SMNVEV (reference sequence). This chain's CDR3 is CASSTHPPGQGYYNEQFF. The CDR3 coding sequence is TGTGCCAGCAGTACGCATCCCCCAGGACAGGGCTATTACAATGAGCAGTTCTTC.